Listed below are T cell receptor beta chains from one sample, sequenced in a study of T cells expressing NK-cell markers. TCRdb reprocessed the 5' RACE reads and stores each CDR3 protein as one record, lacking DNA. Found here are 500,000 to 700,000 distinct CDR3 sequences; the top ten clones hold roughly 3.4%. Input material: blood T cells: a sorted CD56 or NKG2C T cell subset, CD4+ or CD8+ T cells, or bulk PBMC T cells (not recorded which). These receptors were collected from a young man in good health. Both conserved end residues are part of each CDR3. The order of the fields is CDR3 length, J gene, V gene, CDR3 protein.

>15|TRBJ2-1|TRBV12-3/TRBV12-4
CASSSGGRALNEQFF
>12|TRBJ2-1|TRBV5-5
CASVTKSNEQFF
>16|TRBJ2-3|TRBV2
CASSDKRSLSTDTQYF
>15|TRBJ1-5|TRBV10-3
CAISELQGSGQPQHF
>14|TRBJ2-4|TRBV12-3/TRBV12-4
CASETGTGRHIQYF
>12|TRBJ1-6|TRBV20-1
CSAREADSPLHF
>15|TRBJ2-5|TRBV7-6
CASSLVSAEKETQYF
>15|TRBJ2-2|TRBV11-2
CASSLASGYTGELFF
>15|TRBJ2-5|TRBV12-3/TRBV12-4
CASSSSDGGKETQYF
>13|TRBJ2-7|TRBV12-3/TRBV12-4
CASRGTGNHEQYF
>14|TRBJ1-2|TRBV5-1
CASSADSFNYGYTF
>13|TRBJ2-3|TRBV5-1
CASTQGASDTQYF
>17|TRBJ2-2|TRBV5-6
CASSPPGTGGNTGELFF
>16|TRBJ2-7|TRBV4-3
CASSQDPGTGRNEQYF
>15|TRBJ1-2|TRBV7-2
CASSLDGVANYGYTF
>16|TRBJ2-5|TRBV5-1
CASRSDRGTPRETQYF
>14|TRBJ2-2|TRBV11-3
CASSFNTNTGELFF
>16|TRBJ2-7|TRBV5-1
CASSPDGTDYTYEQYF
>13|TRBJ2-1|TRBV5-1
CASSVGPDNEQFF
>15|TRBJ2-3|TRBV24-1
CATSVPGVPTDTQYF
>15|TRBJ2-3|TRBV5-1
CASSLLGMGTDTQYF
>16|TRBJ2-3|TRBV29-1
CSVERGPSEGTDTQYF
>16|TRBJ2-1|TRBV12-3/TRBV12-4
CASSPQTGHSYNEQFF
>16|TRBJ2-3|TRBV25-1
CASSAPGGPVTDTQYF
>13|TRBJ2-3|TRBV27
CASSLLTENTQYF
>12|TRBJ1-2|TRBV12-3/TRBV12-4
CASSLLGGGYTF
>17|TRBJ2-1|TRBV7-9
CASSSSSAGSSYNEQFF
>16|TRBJ2-1|TRBV20-1
CSARGRLAAEVNEQFF
>15|TRBJ1-4|TRBV5-1
CASSYGLTSGEKLFF
>14|TRBJ2-7|TRBV6-5
CASSAIDSSYEQYF
>14|TRBJ2-3|TRBV7-9
CASSPSGSKNTQYF
>14|TRBJ1-4|TRBV20-1
CSALGQALNEKLFF
>12|TRBJ1-5|TRBV10-3
CAISTFNQPQHF
>15|TRBJ2-5|TRBV11-2
CASSRGDRGRETQYF
>16|TRBJ2-3|TRBV20-1
CSAPNSGRAFTDTQYF
>17|TRBJ1-6|TRBV18
CASSPNIQGVDNSPLHF
>17|TRBJ2-1|TRBV28
CASSTTTSGTSDNEQFF
>14|TRBJ2-1|TRBV7-2
CASSRGLAVTEQFF
>15|TRBJ2-5|TRBV12-3/TRBV12-4
CASSPSHSGQETQYF
>15|TRBJ2-5|TRBV9
CASSVFSGSGETQYF
>13|TRBJ2-7|TRBV29-1
CSASLRAAYEQYF
>12|TRBJ1-1|TRBV6-6
CASSLDPTEAFF
>18|TRBJ2-2|TRBV11-1
CASSLSTLAGQNTGELFF
>17|TRBJ1-5|TRBV12-5
CASGLVPGARGNQPQHF
>13|TRBJ1-1|TRBV4-1
CASSQVRVATAFF
>15|TRBJ2-1|TRBV5-6
CASSPSGLADNEQFF
>16|TRBJ2-1|TRBV12-3/TRBV12-4
CASSPQTGGLYNEQFF
>15|TRBJ1-2|TRBV12-3/TRBV12-4
CASSPTGSGSYGYTF
>14|TRBJ2-7|TRBV11-2
CASSSPGHFYEQYF
>13|TRBJ2-5|TRBV11-2
CASSLGFQETQYF
>15|TRBJ1-1|TRBV7-2
CASSLAGGLSTEAFF
>16|TRBJ2-7|TRBV5-5
CASSVDFRGGGIEQYF
>16|TRBJ2-7|TRBV28
CASSLLGTSGTREQYF
>11|TRBJ2-2|TRBV29-1
CSAEKGGELFF
>15|TRBJ1-2|TRBV11-3
CASSLEVGSSYGYTF
>15|TRBJ1-2|TRBV11-2
CASSSSGTEFYGYTF
>18|TRBJ2-6|TRBV10-3
CAITFRPQPSSGANVLTF
>15|TRBJ2-3|TRBV6-1
CASSTLGLATDTQYF
>13|TRBJ2-3|TRBV28
CASKRRETDTQYF